This TCR beta chain comes out of a study of CD8+ T cells in alopecia areata. Overall study results and limits: Unlike in mice, where it was clearer, TCR sharing across patients was less clear, possibly HLA-related. Lesional scalp, especially alopecia totalis/universalis, showed higher clonality than normal scalp.

In regard to this clone: Antigen: not known.

A FACSAria was used to sort CD4+ and CD8+ T cells. These cells came from PBMCs. cDNA prepared by RNA extraction and subsequent reverse transcription served as the template for sequencing. The protocol was immunoSEQ multiplex PCR, while the TCRdb copy is restricted to in-frame clones and leaves out a portion. The top ten hold 8% to 10% of the sample, which has 85,000 to 110,000 clones, 55% seen once. The receptor comes from a human donor in good health. Sequenced material: CD4+ T cells sorted from blood.

The CDR3 DNA is TGTGCCAGCAGTTTCTCCTACGGGGCGGGGAACACTGAAGCTTTCTTT. Amino acids: CASSFSYGAGNTEAFF. This chain uses TRBV28 with TRBJ1-1; D perhaps matches TRBD1 (5 bases). This CDR3 is built from 16 residues. The ends were cut back, 3 bases at V and 1 base at J, with 15 bases in the middle. From germline, CDR1 is MDHEN and CDR2 SYDVKM.